Following are 12 T cell receptor beta chains from one sample sequenced in a study of T cells in lung cancer brain metastases. Sequenced by immunoSEQ multiplex PCR; TCRdb stores in-frame clones only, minus some. Altogether around 6,600 clones are present, roughly 85% being singletons, with the ten largest covering roughly 4.6%. Material for sequencing was tumor tissue from the primary lung tumor. These receptors were taken from a man between 50 and 59 years old with non-small cell lung cancer.

The J gene is TRBJ2-3, the V gene TRBV27, with 9 positions matching TRBD1. V was clipped by 6 bases and J by 1 base; unmatched bases: 2. From germline, CDR1 is MNHEY and CDR2 SMNVEV (reference sequence). The length of the CDR3 is 14 residues. CDR3 region: CASRGQGRTDTQYF. Written as DNA, the CDR3 is TGTGCCAGCAGGGGACAGGGCCGCACAGATACGCAGTATTTT.

The chain joins TRBV18 to TRBJ2-7; 7 nucleotides agree with TRBD1. Per germline, CDR1 KGHSH and CDR2 LQKENI. The CDR3 loop spans 15 amino acids. The V segment lost 2 bases and the J segment 3 bases; nucleotides outside the gene matches: 7. The CDR3 DNA reads as TGTGCCAGCTCACCAACCGGGACAGCTCACTACGAGCAGTACTTC. Translating it yields CASSPTGTAHYEQYF. Using reference TRBV18 and TRBJ2-7 for the parts outside the CDR3, the full variable domain is NAGVMQNPRHLVRRRGQEARLRCSPMKGHSHVYWYRQLPEEGLKFMVYLQKENIIDESGMPKERFSAEFPKEGPSILRIQQVVRGDSAAYFCASSPTGTAHYEQYFGPGTRLTVT.

This clone was seen once. The chain couples TRBV29-1 to TRBJ1-3, with D perhaps TRBD1 (5 bases). V shed 6 bases and J shed 7 bases, with 13 bases lying between them. The CDR3 sequence is 12 residues long. Per the germline V gene, CDR1 is SQVTM and CDR2 is ANQGSEA. Here the CDR3 reads CSVKTASNTIYF. Written as DNA, the CDR3 is TGCAGCGTCAAGACAGCTTCCAACACCATATATTTT.

The genes are TRBV9 and TRBJ2-2, with TRBD2 as a possible D gene (6 bases). The CDR3 has 16 residues. Germline values: CDR1 SGDLS, CDR2 YYNGEE. Trimming left V 3 bases short and J 0 bases short, with 12 bases between. CDR3 amino acids: CASSDLAHTNTGELFF. The CDR3 DNA follows: TGTGCCAGCAGCGATCTAGCGCACACGAACACCGGGGAGCTGTTTTTT.

The chain employs TRBV30 and TRBJ2-2; D remains unclear. Germline assignment: CDR1 GTSNPN and CDR2 SVGIG (reference sequence). V gave up 4 bases and J gave up 3 bases, with 6 bases separating them. The CDR3 loop spans 12 amino acids. CDR3 protein: CAWTSYTGELFF. CDR3 coding DNA: TGTGCCTGGACCAGTTACACCGGGGAGCTGTTTTTT.

A remark on this clone: At one end, the junction sequence differs from germline, possibly due to a read error. This chain connects TRBV19 to TRBJ2-6; possibly TRBD1 for D (5 bases). CDR3 length equals 13 residues. Germline values: CDR1 LNHDA, CDR2 SQIVND (reference sequence). CDR3 sequence (DNA): TGTGCCAGTAAGACCTCTGGGGCCAACATCCTGACTTTC. Its protein product is CASKTSGANILTF.

This clone was seen more than once but under ten times. The J gene is TRBJ2-3, the V gene TRBV2, with no clear D. The V and J ends lost 3 bases and 7 bases respectively, with 11 bases between them. Germline V gene sequence: CDR1 SNHLY, CDR2 FYNNEI. The CDR3 is made up of 13 amino acids. DNA of the CDR3: TGTGCCAGCAGTGAGAATGAGAGGAATACGCAGTATTTT. This encodes CASSENERNTQYF.

This chain links TRBV5-4 with TRBJ2-4; TRBD2 aligns across 10 bases. Germline V lookup: CDR1 SGHNT, CDR2 YYREEE (reference sequence). V gave up 0 bases and J gave up 9 bases; unmatched junction bases: 6. The CDR3 has 15 amino acids. In DNA, the CDR3 is TGTGCCAGCAGCTTGGAGGTCAGCGGGGGGGCCATTCAGTACTTC. Its translation: CASSLEVSGGAIQYF.

A note on this clone: One end of the junction fails to match germline, which may point to a read error. The chain links TRBV6-1 to TRBJ2-6; tentative D call: TRBD1 (5 bases). There are 15 residues in the CDR3. Germline assignment: CDR1 MNHNS and CDR2 SASEGT. CDR3: CASTPGQSGANVLTF. As DNA, the CDR3 is TGTGCCAGCACCCCAGGGCAGTCTGGGGCCAACGTCTTGACTTTC.

CDR3 sequence: CASTLRPVNEQFF. CDR3 nucleotides: TGTGCCAGCACCCTTCGACCAGTCAATGAGCAGTTCTTC. The chain has TRBV7-8 and TRBJ2-1; D is unclear. The CDR3 is 13 amino acids. CDR1 and CDR2 (germline): SGHVS, FQNEAQ. The germline V and J ends were trimmed by 7 bases and 6 bases, with 13 bases remaining between them.

The chain couples TRBV19 to TRBJ2-3; 9 bases align to TRBD2. This CDR3 has 18 amino acids. CDR1 LNHDA and CDR2 SQIVND come from the germline V gene (reference sequence). J was trimmed by 2 bases and V by 4 bases; bases with no gene match: 13. The CDR3 sequence is CASSTPYRSGGLTDTQYF. CDR3 nucleotides: TGTGCCAGTAGTACCCCCTATCGTAGCGGGGGCCTCACAGATACGCAGTATTTT.

The rearrangement links TRBV7-9 to TRBJ2-5; TRBD2 aligns across 9 bases. CDR3 length: 15 residues. Germline-derived CDR1 and CDR2 are SEHNR and FQNEAQ (reference sequence). Germline trimming cut 2 bases from V and 4 bases from J; bases unmatched to any gene: 5. CDR3 DNA sequence: TGTGCCAGCAGCTTACGCGGGGGGGCAAGAGAGACCCAGTACTTC. As protein: CASSLRGGARETQYF.